The T cell receptor beta chain under discussion was sequenced for a study of cytomegalovirus exposure and HLA in healthy donors. For this clone: No antigen is known for it.

Study-level findings and limits: As was reported, the HLA-A and HLA-B alleles of most subjects were accurately predicted from TCR beta sequences. The authors considered a cluster of highly shared sequence variants likely to be a sequencing artifact. The authors confirmed in vitro that a few CMV-associated chains were specific for CMV antigens.

Amplification used 60 Vbeta primers and 13 Jbeta primers. In the original analysis: Unique TCR beta chains totaled some 88 million in a later count, with approximately 11 million of them shared. Sequencing used immunoSEQ multiplex PCR; TCRdb keeps in-frame clones, though not all of them. V, J and clone size derive from that table, while D and trimming were established from the DNA sequence. This table has approximately 120,000 clones, around three quarters appearing once. V was shortened by 8 bases and J by 2 bases, with 9 bases between the two germline ends. This CDR3 has 12 amino acids. Germline values: CDR1 ENHRY, CDR2 SYGVKD.

The sample comprised PBMCs. This sequence joins TRBV10-3 and TRBJ1-2; D is perhaps TRBD1 (6 bases). The sequence was obtained from a woman in her thirties or forties in good health and CMV-seronegative. DNA for the CDR3: TGTGCCATCTCAGACAGGAACTATGGCTACACCTTC. It codes for CAISDRNYGYTF.